The clone carrying this T cell receptor (beta chain) was counted once. The antigen is undetermined. Trimming took 0 bases from V and 2 from J, leaving 9 bases between them. Germline values: CDR1 SGHRS, CDR2 YFSETQ. The CDR3 contains 14 residues. This sample stems from a study of graft-versus-host responses after intestinal transplantation. Study at large: Recipients were all induced with anti-thymocyte globulin, then given tacrolimus and steroids for around 3 years.

The method was immunoSEQ multiplex PCR; TCRdb's version includes in-frame clones alone and lacks a portion of them. Found here are about 150,000 clones, about nine tenths of them singletons; the top ten hold roughly 0.2%. General study points: GvH clonotypes were identified within recipient marrow, with a subset emerging first in ileum or blood.

This receptor was obtained from a human donor who received an intestinal transplant. This material consisted of unstimulated CD4+ T cells sorted from spleen or lymph node cells, taken before intestinal transplant. V and J are TRBV5-1 and TRBJ2-7; unclear D gene. This chain's CDR3 is CASSLGVVPYEQYF. In nucleotides, the CDR3 is TGCGCCAGCAGCTTGGGGGTCGTCCCCTACGAGCAGTACTTC.